Described below is a single TCR beta chain sequence and its context. This receptor's antigen is unknown. Base qualities are not recorded, but no much larger clone differs from it by a single base. From the germline V gene (reference sequence), CDR1 is MNHEY and CDR2 is SMNVEV. V was cut back by 3 bases and J by 0 bases, leaving a gap of 9 bases between them. From the cysteine up to the phenylalanine, the CDR3 has a length of 15 residues. The CDR3 DNA has 45 bases and is translated from base 1. CD8 naive samples were obtained by positive selection for CCR7 among CD45RO-negative cells, yielding a CD45RA+CCR7+ population from which TemRA cells were excluded. Donors were healthy HIV-negative adults with no recently reported acute infections or vaccinations. Every donor was a Caucasian adult residing in Nashville, Tennessee, USA. Blood was obtained by leukapheresis, after which PBMCs were separated by Ficoll-Histopaque density gradient centrifugation and cryopreserved in liquid nitrogen vapor phase. Analytical flow cytometry was used to check the purity and quantity of every magnetically sorted T cell population. Each sorted fraction had its genomic DNA isolated and then quantified by UV absorbance on a Nanodrop 2000c.

The source of the sample is a study of shared clonotypes between healthy human individuals (TCRdb year 2020). About the study as a whole: The cohort included a few men and a couple of women between 18 and 49 years of age. Each donor's leukapheresis produced roughly between about 0.8 and 8.9 billion PBMCs. Different laboratories and diverse techniques were used to prepare libraries and sequence TCR repertoires, to increase sequencing depth and limit assay-specific biases. Blood TCR repertoires of about five healthy adults were deeply sequenced to estimate repertoire size and the extent of clonotype sharing between individuals. For each donor, three plates each were used for CD4 naive and CD4 memory, two plates were used for CD8 naive, and one plate was used for CD8 memory.

Using the deep immunoSEQ assay, multiplex PCR amplified TCR CDR3 regions from genomic DNA. For each cell subset, the extracted genomic DNA was distributed evenly across all wells of several immunoSEQ 96-well plates, and each plate served as one replicate. Each replicate PCR for sorted subsets received approximately 220 ng genomic DNA, equal to 30,000 or so T cell genomes. Purified libraries were quantified with a Qubit 3.0 fluorometer, sized on a Bioanalyzer 2100, and re-quantified with the KAPA Library Quantification kit. A separate single-read 150-cycle Illumina NextSeq 550 flow cell was used to sequence each immunoSEQ 96-well plate. For the original study's pipeline: The immunoSEQ output contained only junctional sequences without quality scores, so filtering could not match that applied to full-length reads. Sequences were annotated with PyIR, a Python wrapper for IgBLAST v1.9, using IMGT germline references to assign V/J genes and CDR3. Reads with weak V/J assignments (E-value above 1e-6), missing CDR3, stop codons, out-of-frame junctions, or ambiguous translated residues were removed. V3J clonotypes were defined as sequences sharing an identical inferred V gene, J gene, and CDR3 amino acid sequence. Percentage overlap between repertoires was calculated by dividing the number of shared unique clonotypes by the size of the smaller repertoire. Richness of each repertoire was evaluated using RTK rarefaction, the Chao1 estimator, and Recon v2.1 estimates of unobserved clonotypes. Generation probabilities were computed with OLGA for all TCRbeta clonotypes obtained by the gDNA method from several donors. TCRdb took this table from immuneACCESS and kept in-frame rearrangements with V and J called. Such tables lack part of the clones; where checked against another copy, unresolved V genes explain under half of the gap, and the rest is unexplained. D and trimming come from the DNA, and the V and J calls and clone size come from that table. Across this sample there are about 870,000 clones, with about 92% seen only once. The leading ten clones occupy approximately 25% of the sample.

Overall results and qualifications from the work: Sampling was limited to blood, and TCR repertoires in tissue likely differ from TCR repertoires in blood. Compared with non-shared clonotypes, clonotypes shared by all four sorted-subset donors had higher generation probabilities. Pairwise subsampling led to the expectation that sequencing depth would affect the degree of clonotype sharing among donors. Larger estimated clonotype richness was generally found for naive subsets than for memory subsets. Across a few donors, roughly 5.1% of naive CD4, roughly 3.8% of naive CD8, 2% to 2.5% of memory CD4, and 0.4% of memory CD8 clonotypes were shared. The genetic and exposure-history diversity represented was limited by the small number of donors. Incomplete sequencing was indicated by rarefaction of sorted-subset datasets, despite the large sequencing depth.

The rearrangement joined TRBV27 to TRBJ2-1, and perhaps TRBD1 as D gene, on 6 matching bases. The sequencing input was naive CD8+ T cells sorted from blood. The sample's cell subset or site, from its label and the paper: CD45RA+CCR7+. This clonotype was obtained from a man under 40 in good health. The CDR3 region: CASSFAGDSYNEQFF. Here is the DNA: TGTGCCAGCAGTTTCGCAGGGGACTCCTACAATGAGCAGTTCTTC.